Listed below are T cell receptor beta chains from one sample, sequenced in a study of blood T cell repertoires in COVID-19. Using immunoSEQ multiplex PCR, the repertoire was profiled, and TCRdb retains in-frame clones only, with some absent. The repertoire consists of 250,000 to 350,000 clones, with roughly nine tenths occurring once and the leading ten covering approximately 0.94%. The sequenced material came from peripheral blood. The receptor set was obtained from a middle-aged woman who had recovered from COVID-19. The CDR3 runs from the conserved cysteine through the conserved F or W. Fields, in order: CDR3 DNA, CDR3 protein, J gene, clone size, V gene, D gene. D genes are given only for firm matches. A row's size may be missing; if present it is once, few, many or a size class.

TGTGCCAGTAAGAATAGCGGGAGGGTCGACGAGCAGTACTTC CASKNSGRVDEQYF TRBJ2-7 - TRBV19 TRBD2
TGTGCCAGTAGTACACACAGACCGACAGGGGTCTTGAGATATGGCTACACCTTC CASSTHRPTGVLRYGYTF TRBJ1-2 - TRBV19 TRBD1
TGTGCCAGCAGTCAGACTACGACAGGGTCCGGCTACACCTTC CASSQTTTGSGYTF TRBJ1-2 - TRBV6-5 TRBD1
TGCGCCAGCAGCCCAACTAGCGGGAGGGCCTTATTCACTGAGCAGTTCTTC CASSPTSGRALFTEQFF TRBJ2-1 - TRBV5-1 TRBD2
TGTGCCAGCAGTCCAGCCTTCGGGGGTGGGGACTATGGCTACACCTTC CASSPAFGGGDYGYTF TRBJ1-2 - TRBV27 -
TGTGCCAGCAGTTACGAGCGGGACTCAAACACCATATATTTT CASSYERDSNTIYF TRBJ1-3 - TRBV6-5 -
TGTGCCAGCAGCCGAGGAAGTCCGAGCTCCTACAATGAGCAGTTCTTC CASSRGSPSSYNEQFF TRBJ2-1 - TRBV14 -
TGCGCCAGCAGCTTGGCGGGGACAGTCGATCCTAATGAAAAACTGTTTTTT CASSLAGTVDPNEKLFF TRBJ1-4 - TRBV5-1 TRBD1
TGCGCCAGCAGGGGACTAGGACAAAAAGAGACCCAGTACTTC CASRGLGQKETQYF TRBJ2-5 - TRBV5-1 TRBD2
TGTGCCAGCAGTGAAACTGCGGTTGGCACAGATACGCAGTATTTT CASSETAVGTDTQYF TRBJ2-3 - TRBV6-1 -
TGTGCCAGCAGCCTCGGGACAGCACTGTTTTTT CASSLGTALFF TRBJ2-2 few TRBV3-1/TRBV3-2 TRBD1
TGTGCCATCAGTGAGTGGGGGACAGGGGACACTGAAGCTTTCTTT CAISEWGTGDTEAFF TRBJ1-1 - TRBV10-3 TRBD1
TGTGCCAGCTCACCGGGGACTAGCGGCTCCTACGAGCAGTACTTC CASSPGTSGSYEQYF TRBJ2-7 - TRBV18 TRBD2
TGTGCCAGCAGCTTCCCCGACAGGGGATATTACGAGCAGTACTTC CASSFPDRGYYEQYF TRBJ2-7 - TRBV7-9 TRBD1
TGTGCCAGCAGTGAAGGGACAGGGGGCTCCTACGAGCAGTACTTC CASSEGTGGSYEQYF TRBJ2-7 few TRBV6-1 TRBD1
TGTGCCAGCAGTGACAGAGGACAGGGGGCAGGGGAGACCCAGTACTTC CASSDRGQGAGETQYF TRBJ2-5 - TRBV25-1 TRBD1
TGTGCCAGCAGTCCGAGGACTAGCGGACAAGCCAAAAACATTCAGTACTTC CASSPRTSGQAKNIQYF TRBJ2-4 once TRBV27 TRBD2
TGTGCCACCAGTGACACAGGGGGCGCGGGGGATACGCAGTATTTT CATSDTGGAGDTQYF TRBJ2-3 - TRBV24-1 TRBD1
TGTGCCAGCTCACCCCAGCGGGAGGGAACCCAAGAGACCCAGTACTTC CASSPQREGTQETQYF TRBJ2-5 - TRBV18 TRBD2
TGTGCCAGTAGTATAACCTGGGCAGGGGATCGACTAGCGGGAAGGAGCTCCTACAATGAGCAGTTCTTC CASSITWAGDRLAGRSSYNEQFF TRBJ2-1 - TRBV19 TRBD2
TGTGCCAGCAGCTTCGCAAGGGGATCCACTGAAGCTTTCTTT CASSFARGSTEAFF TRBJ1-1 once TRBV7-9 -
TGTGCCAGTAGCATCCCCACTAGAGGCGAGGTGTTCTTC CASSIPTRGEVFF TRBJ2-1 - TRBV19 -
TGCAGTGCTAGTGACGACAGGGGAGAAAAACTGTTTTTT CSASDDRGEKLFF TRBJ1-4 - TRBV20-1 TRBD1
TGTGCCAGCAGTTTACAGCGGGCCAGTAGTGAGCAGTTCTTC CASSLQRASSEQFF TRBJ2-1 - TRBV28 -
TGTGCCAGCAGCTTGCTTACAGGGGGTATGAGCACAGATACGCAGTATTTT CASSLLTGGMSTDTQYF TRBJ2-3 - TRBV5-4 TRBD1
TGTGCCATCAGTGAGTCGACAGCAACTAATGAAAAACTGTTTTTT CAISESTATNEKLFF TRBJ1-4 - TRBV10-3 -
TGTGCCAGTAGTGCAGGGGTAGGCGAAAAACTGTTTTTT CASSAGVGEKLFF TRBJ1-4 - TRBV19 -
TGCGCCAGCAGCTCCCGGGACAGGGGAACTAATGAAAAACTGTTTTTT CASSSRDRGTNEKLFF TRBJ1-4 - TRBV4-1 TRBD1
TGTGCCAGCGCGGACGGCCCCGGCCGAGGGAGCACAGATACGCAGTATTTT CASADGPGRGSTDTQYF TRBJ2-3 - TRBV2 -
TGTGCCAGCAGCTTCGGGGGCGGGAGGAGCAATGAGCAGTTCTTC CASSFGGGRSNEQFF TRBJ2-1 - TRBV7-8 TRBD2
TGTGCCAGCAGTTACTCCACTAGCGGACCCTACGAGCAGTACTTC CASSYSTSGPYEQYF TRBJ2-7 - TRBV6-5 TRBD2